This T cell receptor (beta chain) was obtained from a study of blood T cell repertoires in COVID-19. Study-level background: Sources were T cells, B-cell-depleted T cells, or PBMCs; the material itself was cDNA or gDNA.

This clone has just one count. Assay: immunoSEQ multiplex PCR; the TCRdb copy retains only in-frame clones and omits some. Of about 93,000 clones listed, about nine tenths are singletons. This CDR3 region has 15 residues. Trimming at V came to 0 bases and at J to 4 bases, leaving 4 bases not matched to a gene. Germline values: CDR1 LGHNA, CDR2 YSLEER. The sequenced sample was peripheral blood. The sequence was obtained from a human donor with active COVID-19. The donor label of this sample is uncertain. V and J are TRBV4-3 and TRBJ1-2, with TRBD1 matching over 8 bases. CDR3 in amino acids: CASSQETGVAYGYTF. CDR3 bases: TGCGCCAGCAGCCAAGAGACAGGGGTCGCCTATGGCTACACCTTC.